This T cell receptor (beta chain) was retrieved from a study of cytomegalovirus exposure and HLA in healthy donors. Findings and caveats of the study: The authors assumed roughly uniform sequencing depth across donors for presence/absence analyses. Highly shared variants forming one cluster were likely a sequencing artifact.

60 Vbeta and 13 Jbeta primers were used in PCR. In the original workflow: Later, an analysis found 75 million to 100 million unique TCR beta chains, and about 10 million of these were shared. Method: immunoSEQ multiplex PCR; TCRdb's copy keeps in-frame clones and lacks some. That table furnishes V, J and clone size, whereas the DNA furnished D and trimming. The sample contains tens of thousands of clones, around three quarters of which appear only once. V was clipped by 0 bases and J by 7 bases; unmatched bases: 4. Germline lookup yields CDR1 SGDLS and CDR2 YYNGEE. This CDR3 has 15 residues. For this clone: The antigen is unknown.

The origin of this receptor is a man between 35 and 55 years old in good health and CMV-seronegative. The chain has TRBV9 and TRBJ2-1; 10 bases map to TRBD2. Material: PBMCs. CDR3 region: CASSVGASGSNEQFF. DNA of the CDR3: TGTGCCAGCAGCGTAGGGGCTAGCGGGAGTAATGAGCAGTTCTTC.